This T cell receptor beta chain was retrieved from a study of blood T cells in healthy people across ages. Study context: There was about one barcoded beta molecule captured by template switching per two T cells.

The sample holds many counts of this clonotype. Its antigen remains unidentified. Using a J-beta primer mix together with a sample-barcoded 5' primer, a second PCR was run for about 6 to 12 cycles. TCRdb independently ran MiXCR on the 5' RACE reads; one entry per CDR3 protein. In the table there are about a million distinct CDR3 sequences, 51% of which are singletons. CDR3 length equals 14 residues. The V end was cut by 5 bases, the J end by 2 bases, with 12 bases between. The germline gives CDR1 SGHTA, CDR2 FQGNSA. Study-level findings and limits: Naive T cell percentage strongly correlated with TCR beta diversity.

V usage is TRBV7-2 and J usage is TRBJ2-5, with D possibly being TRBD2 (6 bases). This sequence originates from a woman aged 55 to 70 in good health. Sequencing input: blood. The CDR3 loop is CASSPLSGQETQYF. The CDR3 nucleotides are TGTGCCAGCAGCCCCCTTAGCGGTCAAGAGACCCAGTACTTC. The variable domain in full, completed from reference TRBV7-2 and TRBJ2-5, reads GAGVSQSPSNKVTEKGKDVELRCDPISGHTALYWYRQSLGQGLEFLIYFQGNSAPDKSGLPSDRFSAERTGGSVSTLTIQRTQQEDSAVYLCASSPLSGQETQYFGPGTRLLVL.